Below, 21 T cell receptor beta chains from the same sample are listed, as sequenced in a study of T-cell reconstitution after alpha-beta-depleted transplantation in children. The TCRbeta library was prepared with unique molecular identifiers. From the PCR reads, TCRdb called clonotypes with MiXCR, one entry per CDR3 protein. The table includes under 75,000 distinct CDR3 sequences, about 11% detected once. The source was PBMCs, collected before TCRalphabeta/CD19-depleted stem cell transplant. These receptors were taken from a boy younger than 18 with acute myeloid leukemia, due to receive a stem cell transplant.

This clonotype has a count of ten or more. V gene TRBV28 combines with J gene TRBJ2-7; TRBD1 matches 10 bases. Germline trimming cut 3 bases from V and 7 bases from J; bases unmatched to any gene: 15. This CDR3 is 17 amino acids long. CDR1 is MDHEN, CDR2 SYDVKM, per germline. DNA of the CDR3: TGTGCCAGCAGTTTCTATGGGGGACAGGGGACCTCCGGAGAGCAGTACGTC. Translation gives CASSFYGGQGTSGEQYV.

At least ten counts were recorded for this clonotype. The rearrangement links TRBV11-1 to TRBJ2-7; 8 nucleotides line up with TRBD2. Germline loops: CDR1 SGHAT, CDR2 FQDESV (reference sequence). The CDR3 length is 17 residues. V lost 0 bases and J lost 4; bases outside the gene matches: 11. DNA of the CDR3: TGTGCCAGCAGCTTAGCCGCCGGGAGGGCCAGCAGGTACGAGCAGTACTTC. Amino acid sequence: CASSLAAGRASRYEQYF.

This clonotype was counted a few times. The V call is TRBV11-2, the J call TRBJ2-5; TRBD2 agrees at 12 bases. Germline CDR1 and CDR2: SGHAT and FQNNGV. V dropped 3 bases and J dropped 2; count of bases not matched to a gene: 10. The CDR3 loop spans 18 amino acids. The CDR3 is CASSFGLAGHKIQETQYF. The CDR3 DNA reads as TGTGCCAGCAGCTTCGGACTAGCGGGACATAAGATACAAGAGACCCAGTACTTC.

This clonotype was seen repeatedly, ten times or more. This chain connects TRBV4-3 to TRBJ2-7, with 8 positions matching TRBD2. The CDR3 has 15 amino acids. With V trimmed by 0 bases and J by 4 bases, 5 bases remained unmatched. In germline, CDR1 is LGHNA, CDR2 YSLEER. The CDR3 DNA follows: TGCGCCAGCAGCCAAGAACTAGCGGAGTTATACGAGCAGTACTTC. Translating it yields CASSQELAELYEQYF.

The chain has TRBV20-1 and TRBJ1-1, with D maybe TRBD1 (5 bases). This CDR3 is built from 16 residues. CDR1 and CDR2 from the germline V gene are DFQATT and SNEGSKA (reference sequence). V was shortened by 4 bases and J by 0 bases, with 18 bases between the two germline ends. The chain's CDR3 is CSANAGDSTMNTEAFF. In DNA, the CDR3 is TGCAGTGCTAACGCGGGAGACAGTACTATGAACACTGAAGCTTTCTTT.

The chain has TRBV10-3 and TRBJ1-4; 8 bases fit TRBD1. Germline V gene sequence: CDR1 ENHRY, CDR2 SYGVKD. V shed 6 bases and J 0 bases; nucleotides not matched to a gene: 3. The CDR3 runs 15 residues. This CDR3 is CAISLTGATNEKLFF. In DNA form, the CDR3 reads TGTGCCATCAGCTTGACAGGGGCAACTAATGAAAAACTGTTTTTT.

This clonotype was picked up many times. CDR3 bases: TGCAGTGCTAGTTATGGGCTGAACACGGGCGGAAAACTGTTTTTT. Translating gives CSASYGLNTGGKLFF. The chain couples TRBV20-1 to TRBJ1-4, with D unresolved. In germline, CDR1 is DFQATT, CDR2 SNEGSKA (reference sequence). The CDR3 loop spans 15 amino acids. V was trimmed by 3 bases and J by 10 bases, leaving 21 bases between them.

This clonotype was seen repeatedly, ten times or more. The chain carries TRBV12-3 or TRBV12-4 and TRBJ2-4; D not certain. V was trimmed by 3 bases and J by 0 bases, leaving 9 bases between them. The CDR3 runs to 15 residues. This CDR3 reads CASSFPILAKNIQYF. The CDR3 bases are TGTGCCAGCAGTTTTCCCATACTAGCCAAAAACATTCAGTACTTC.

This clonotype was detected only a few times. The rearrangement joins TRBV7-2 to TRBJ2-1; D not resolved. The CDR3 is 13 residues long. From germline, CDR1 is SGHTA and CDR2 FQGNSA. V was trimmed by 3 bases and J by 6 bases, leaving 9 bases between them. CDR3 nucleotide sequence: TGTGCCAGCAGCTTGGACCTTCCCAATGAGCAGTTCTTC. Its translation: CASSLDLPNEQFF.

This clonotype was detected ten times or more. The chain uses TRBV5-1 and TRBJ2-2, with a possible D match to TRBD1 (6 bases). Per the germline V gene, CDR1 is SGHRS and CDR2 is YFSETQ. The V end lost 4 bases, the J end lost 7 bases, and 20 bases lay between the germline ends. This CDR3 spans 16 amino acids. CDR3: CASSLAFGGADGELFF. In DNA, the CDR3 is TGCGCCAGCAGCCTAGCCTTTGGGGGCGCCGACGGGGAGCTGTTTTTT.

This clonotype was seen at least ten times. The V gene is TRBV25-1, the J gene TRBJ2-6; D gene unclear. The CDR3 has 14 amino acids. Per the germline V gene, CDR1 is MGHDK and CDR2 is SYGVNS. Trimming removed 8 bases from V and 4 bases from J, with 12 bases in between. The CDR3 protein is CASSLAAGANVLTF. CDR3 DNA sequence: TGTGCCAGCTCCCTGGCGGCAGGGGCCAACGTCCTGACTTTC.

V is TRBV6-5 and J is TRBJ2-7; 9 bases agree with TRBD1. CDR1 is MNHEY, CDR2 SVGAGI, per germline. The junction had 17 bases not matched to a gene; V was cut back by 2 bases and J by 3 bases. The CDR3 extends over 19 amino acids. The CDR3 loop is CASSYQRPNRDREVYEQYF. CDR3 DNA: TGTGCCAGCAGTTACCAGCGACCTAACCGGGACAGGGAGGTCTACGAGCAGTACTTC.

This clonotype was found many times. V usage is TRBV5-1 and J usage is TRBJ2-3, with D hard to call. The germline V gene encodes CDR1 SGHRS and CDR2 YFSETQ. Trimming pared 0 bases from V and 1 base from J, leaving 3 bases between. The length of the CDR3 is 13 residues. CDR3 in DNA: TGCGCCAGCAGCTTGGGCGGCACAGATACGCAGTATTTT. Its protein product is CASSLGGTDTQYF.

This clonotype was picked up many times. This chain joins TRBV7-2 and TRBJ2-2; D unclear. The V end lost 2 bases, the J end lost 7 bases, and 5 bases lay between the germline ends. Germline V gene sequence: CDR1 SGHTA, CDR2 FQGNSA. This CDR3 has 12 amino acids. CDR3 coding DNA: TGTGCCAGCAGCTTACCTGGCGGGGAGCTGTTTTTT. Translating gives CASSLPGGELFF.

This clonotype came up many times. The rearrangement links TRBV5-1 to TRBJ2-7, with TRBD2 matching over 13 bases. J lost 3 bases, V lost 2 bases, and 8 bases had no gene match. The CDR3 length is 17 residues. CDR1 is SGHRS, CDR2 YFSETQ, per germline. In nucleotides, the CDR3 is TGCGCCAGCAGCTTCGGACTAGCGGGAGTCAATGGCTACGAGCAGTACTTC. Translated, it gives CASSFGLAGVNGYEQYF.

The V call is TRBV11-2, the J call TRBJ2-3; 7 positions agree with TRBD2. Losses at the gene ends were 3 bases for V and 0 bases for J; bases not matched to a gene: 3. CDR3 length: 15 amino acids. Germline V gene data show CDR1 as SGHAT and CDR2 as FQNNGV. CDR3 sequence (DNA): TGTGCCAGCAGCTTCACTAGCGCTAGCACAGATACGCAGTATTTT. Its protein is CASSFTSASTDTQYF.

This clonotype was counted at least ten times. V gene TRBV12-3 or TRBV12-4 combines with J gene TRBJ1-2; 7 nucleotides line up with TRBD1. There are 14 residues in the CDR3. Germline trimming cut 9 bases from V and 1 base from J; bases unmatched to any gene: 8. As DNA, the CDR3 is TGTGCCAGTCGATCCGGGACAGTTAACTATGGCTACACCTTC. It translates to CASRSGTVNYGYTF.

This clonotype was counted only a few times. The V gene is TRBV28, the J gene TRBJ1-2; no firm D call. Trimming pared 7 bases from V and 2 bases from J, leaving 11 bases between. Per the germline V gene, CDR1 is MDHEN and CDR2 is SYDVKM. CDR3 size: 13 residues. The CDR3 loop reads CASTRFGNYGYTF. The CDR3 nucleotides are TGTGCCAGCACCAGATTTGGGAACTATGGCTACACCTTC.

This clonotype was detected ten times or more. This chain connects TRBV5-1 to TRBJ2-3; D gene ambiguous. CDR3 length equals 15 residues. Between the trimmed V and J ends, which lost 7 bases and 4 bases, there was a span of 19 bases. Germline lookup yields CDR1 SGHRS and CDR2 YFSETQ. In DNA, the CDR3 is TGCGCCAGCCGGCGGAATAGAGTCGCCCCAGATACGCAGTATTTT. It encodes CASRRNRVAPDTQYF.

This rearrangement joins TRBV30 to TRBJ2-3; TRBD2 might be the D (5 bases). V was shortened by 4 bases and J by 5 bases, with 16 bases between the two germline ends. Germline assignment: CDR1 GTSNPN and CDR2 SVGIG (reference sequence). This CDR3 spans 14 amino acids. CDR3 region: CAWIHGRGRDTQYF. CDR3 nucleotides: TGTGCCTGGATCCATGGGAGAGGCAGAGATACGCAGTATTTT. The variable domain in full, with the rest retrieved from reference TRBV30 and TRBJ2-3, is SQTIHQWPATLVQPVGSPLSLECTVEGTSNPNLYWYRQAAGRGLQLLFYSVGIGQISSEVPQNLSASRPQDRQFILSSKKLLLSDSGFYLCAWIHGRGRDTQYFGPGTRLTVL.

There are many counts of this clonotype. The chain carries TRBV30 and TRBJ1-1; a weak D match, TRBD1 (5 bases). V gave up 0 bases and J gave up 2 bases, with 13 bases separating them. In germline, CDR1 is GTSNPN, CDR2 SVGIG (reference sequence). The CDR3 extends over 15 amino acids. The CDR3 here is CAWSVLFRGNTEAFF. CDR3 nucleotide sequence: TGTGCCTGGAGTGTACTATTTAGGGGAAACACTGAAGCTTTCTTT.